These 23 T cell receptor beta chains originate from one sample sequenced in a study of cytomegalovirus exposure and HLA in healthy donors. It was with 60 Vbeta and 13 Jbeta primers that the PCR ran. Produced via immunoSEQ multiplex PCR; TCRdb's table is partial and in-frame only. The sample consists of 90,000 or so clones, roughly 70% of them appearing once. Sequenced: PBMCs. All receptors derive from a woman between 50 and 59 years old in good health and CMV-seropositive.

The V gene is TRBV6-1, the J gene TRBJ2-5; 7 nucleotides align to TRBD2. Trimming cost V 0 bases and J 1 base; bases outside gene matches: 2. Germline CDR1 and CDR2: MNHNS and SASEGT. This CDR3 comprises 15 residues. This chain's CDR3 is CASSEAGGRQETQYF. The CDR3 nucleotides read TGTGCCAGCAGTGAAGCGGGAGGGCGCCAAGAGACCCAGTACTTC.

V is TRBV7-9 and J is TRBJ2-3, with a weak D call TRBD1 (5 bases). This CDR3 region has 13 residues. V was pared by 3 bases and J by 6 bases, with 10 bases between. CDR1 and CDR2 from the germline V gene are SEHNR and FQNEAQ (reference sequence). The CDR3 DNA reads as TGTGCCAGCAGCTTGCTAGGGGCGGATACGCAGTATTTT. It translates to CASSLLGADTQYF.

The V call is TRBV7-6, the J call TRBJ2-5, with 8 bases matching TRBD1. With V trimmed by 3 bases and J by 1 base, 4 bases remained unmatched. The CDR3 is made up of 15 amino acids. Looked up from germline, CDR1 is SGHVS and CDR2 is FNYEAQ. CDR3 nucleotide sequence: TGTGCCAGCAGCTTTTGGACAGGGACCCAAGAGACCCAGTACTTC. This encodes CASSFWTGTQETQYF.

This clone is a singleton in its sample. The CDR3 loop is CASSELAVIQETQYF. The CDR3 bases are TGTGCCAGCAGCGAGTTAGCGGTGATACAAGAGACCCAGTACTTC. V is TRBV9 and J is TRBJ2-5; weak D call: TRBD2 (6 bases). The V gene's germline CDR1 is SGDLS and CDR2 YYNGEE. The CDR3 totals 15 residues. V gave up 3 bases and J gave up 2 bases, with 14 bases separating them. The full variable domain, its missing parts supplied by reference TRBV9 and TRBJ2-5, is DSGVTQTPKHLITATGQRVTLRCSPRSGDLSVYWYQQSLDQGLQFLIQYYNGEERAKGNILERFSAQQFPDLHSELNLSSLELGDSALYFCASSELAVIQETQYFGPGTRLLVL.

The V gene is TRBV11-2, the J gene TRBJ2-5; 10 bases match TRBD1. The CDR3 has 16 amino acids. J gave up 5 bases and V 0 bases, and 6 bases lay outside the gene matches. Germline V gene sequence: CDR1 SGHAT, CDR2 FQNNGV. The CDR3 nucleotides read TGTGCCAGCAGCTTAGACCCTCGGACAGGGGGGGAGACCCAGTACTTC. Its protein is CASSLDPRTGGETQYF.

This clone was detected only a few times. CDR3 nucleotides: TGTGCCAGCCGGCAGGGGGAGTCAAAACTGTTTTTT. Protein: CASRQGESKLFF. This chain links TRBV6-6 with TRBJ1-4, with 7 bases that match TRBD1. The CDR3 consists of 12 residues. Looked up from germline, CDR1 is MNHNY and CDR2 is SVGAGI (reference sequence). Losses at the gene ends were 8 bases for V and 10 bases for J; bases not matched to a gene: 7.

On this clone: The sample has other DNA sequences that encode this CDR3 too. The J gene is TRBJ1-4, the V gene TRBV25-1, with 8 bases fitting TRBD1. CDR1 is MGHDK and CDR2 is SYGVNS in the germline V gene. The CDR3 totals 14 residues. The V segment lost 4 bases and the J segment 12 bases; nucleotides outside the gene matches: 10. CDR3 amino acids: CASSAEGHRGELFF. The CDR3 bases are TGTGCCAGCAGTGCAGAAGGCCACAGGGGGGAACTGTTTTTT.

This chain uses TRBV14 with TRBJ2-2, with 9 bases lining up with TRBD2. CDR1 is SGHDN, CDR2 FVKESK, per germline. V trimming: 0 bases; J trimming: 7 bases; junction bases outside the gene matches: 6. The CDR3 is 16 amino acids. CDR3 loop: CASSQDSGRQDGELFF. Written as DNA, the CDR3 is TGTGCCAGCAGCCAAGATAGCGGGAGACAGGACGGGGAGCTGTTTTTT. Combining the CDR3 with reference TRBV14 and TRBJ2-2 gives the whole variable domain EAGVTQFPSHSVIEKGQTVTLRCDPISGHDNLYWYRRVMGKEIKFLLHFVKESKQDESGMPNNRFLAERTGGTYSTLKVQPAELEDSGVYFCASSQDSGRQDGELFFGEGSRLTVL.

The chain recombines TRBV29-1 with TRBJ1-1; D uncertain. Germline CDR1 and CDR2: SQVTM and ANQGSEA. The CDR3 is made up of 13 amino acids. V shed 6 bases and J shed 0 bases, with 11 bases lying between them. The CDR3 DNA reads TGCAGCGTCCTCCCTCCCGTGAACACTGAAGCTTTCTTT. Encoded protein: CSVLPPVNTEAFF.

The V gene is TRBV19, the J gene TRBJ2-6; TRBD2 is a possible D gene (7 bases). CDR1 and CDR2 (germline): LNHDA, SQIVND (reference sequence). The CDR3 sequence is 16 residues long. Trimming stripped 0 bases from V and 4 bases from J, with 10 bases between. The CDR3 reads CASSIDGGAGANVLTF. CDR3 bases: TGTGCCAGTAGTATAGATGGGGGGGCCGGGGCCAACGTCCTGACTTTC.

The chain uses TRBV28 and TRBJ2-7, with D perhaps matching TRBD2 (5 bases). Germline CDR1 MDHEN, CDR2 SYDVKM. The V gene lost 5 bases and the J gene lost 3 bases, with 8 bases spanning the gap. CDR3 length: 12 residues. This chain's CDR3 is CASSITSYEQYF. CDR3 nucleotide sequence: TGTGCCAGCAGTATAACTAGCTACGAGCAGTACTTC.

V gene TRBV19 combines with J gene TRBJ2-5; D may be TRBD2 (6 bases). The CDR3 extends over 13 amino acids. V was pared by 2 bases and J by 3 bases, with 7 bases between. Germline CDR1 reads LNHDA; CDR2 reads SQIVND (reference sequence). CDR3 nucleotide sequence: TGTGCCAGTAGTATAACGGGGGAAGAGACCCAGTACTTC. Translation: CASSITGEETQYF.

This chain connects TRBV7-3 to TRBJ2-1; 13 positions match TRBD2. CDR1 and CDR2 (germline): SGHTA, FQGTGA. The CDR3 covers 16 residues. The ends lost 3 bases at V and 2 bases at J; junction bases unmatched: 1. The CDR3 DNA reads as TGTGCCAGCAGCTTCGGACTAGCGGGGGCCTACAATGAGCAGTTCTTC. This sequence encodes CASSFGLAGAYNEQFF.

CDR3 protein: CASSQDRDEQYF. As DNA, the CDR3 is TGTGCCAGCTCACAGGACAGGGACGAGCAGTACTTC. The chain is built from TRBV18 and TRBJ2-7, with TRBD1 identical over 8 bases. Germline V lookup: CDR1 KGHSH, CDR2 LQKENI. The J segment lost 5 bases and the V segment lost 4 bases, leaving 1 base of the junction unmatched. This CDR3 is built from 12 residues.

This clone occurred a few times. J is TRBJ1-2 and V is TRBV6-5; possibly TRBD1 for D (6 bases). This CDR3 comprises 13 residues. The V and J ends lost 6 bases and 7 bases respectively, with 15 bases between them. CDR1 and CDR2 (germline): MNHEY, SVGAGI. The CDR3: CASSNLYRAGYTF. CDR3 coding DNA: TGTGCCAGCAGCAACCTATACAGGGCTGGCTACACCTTC.

This chain connects TRBV13 to TRBJ2-7; 10 bases fit TRBD2. This CDR3 contains 15 residues. V was clipped by 5 bases and J by 0 bases; unmatched bases: 4. Germline assignment: CDR1 PRHDT and CDR2 FYEKMQ (reference sequence). The CDR3 here is CASSLSGRTSYEQYF. In DNA, the CDR3 is TGTGCCAGCAGCCTTAGCGGGAGGACCTCCTACGAGCAGTACTTC. The variable domain in full, with the rest retrieved from reference TRBV13 and TRBJ2-7, is AAGVIQSPRHLIKEKRETATLKCYPIPRHDTVYWYQQGPGQDPQFLISFYEKMQSDKGSIPDRFSAQQFSDYHSELNMSSLELGDSALYFCASSLSGRTSYEQYFGPGTRLTVT.

The V gene is TRBV7-2, the J gene TRBJ2-1; TRBD2 might be the D (6 bases). This CDR3 comprises 13 residues. Germline V gene lookup returns CDR1 SGHTA and CDR2 FQGNSA. The V and J ends lost 2 bases and 10 bases respectively, with 12 bases between them. In DNA form, the CDR3 reads TGTGCCAGCAGCTTAAGACTAGTAGGCGAGCAGTTCTTC. The encoded protein is CASSLRLVGEQFF.

Details on this clone: Other DNA sequences in this specimen translate into the identical CDR3. The chain employs TRBV6-1 and TRBJ2-5; 7 nucleotides line up with TRBD1. CDR3 length equals 14 residues. Trimming removed 3 bases from V and 4 bases from J; junction bases left unmatched: 5. Germline V gene lookup returns CDR1 MNHNS and CDR2 SASEGT. The CDR3 bases are TGTGCCAGCAGTGACGGGCCAGGGGGAGAGACCCAGTACTTC. Amino acid sequence: CASSDGPGGETQYF.

CDR3 DNA: TGTGCCAGCAGCACCGCCGGGACAGAGGAGGGAGGATCACCCCTCCACTTT. Its translation: CASSTAGTEEGGSPLHF. The chain links TRBV28 to TRBJ1-6; 7 bases align to TRBD1. V lost 6 bases, J lost 10 bases, and 18 bases stayed unmatched. The V gene's germline CDR1 is MDHEN and CDR2 SYDVKM. The CDR3 is 17 amino acids. The full variable domain, with the rest looked up from reference TRBV28 and TRBJ1-6, is DVKVTQSSRYLVKRTGEKVFLECVQDMDHENMFWYRQDPGLGLRLIYFSYDVKMKEKGDIPEGYSVSREKKERFSLILESASTNQTSMYLCASSTAGTEEGGSPLHFGNGTRLTVT.

This chain connects TRBV27 to TRBJ1-5, with TRBD1 matching 9 bases. The CDR3 covers 15 residues. V shed 3 bases, J shed 6 bases, and the junction held 6 bases outside the gene matches. CDR1 MNHEY and CDR2 SMNVEV come from the germline V gene (reference sequence). This CDR3 is CASSLGGQGIQPQHF. In nucleotides, the CDR3 is TGTGCCAGCAGTTTGGGGGGACAGGGTATTCAGCCCCAGCATTTT.

The chain recombines TRBV10-3 with TRBJ1-6; D gene uncertain. V gave up 0 bases and J gave up 9 bases, with 12 bases separating them. CDR3 length: 15 residues. Germline CDR1 reads ENHRY; CDR2 reads SYGVKD. CDR3 in amino acids: CAISESQLTFSPLHF. In DNA, the CDR3 is TGTGCCATCAGTGAGTCTCAACTGACATTTTCACCCCTCCACTTT.

The rearrangement uses TRBV18 and TRBJ2-7, with 9 bases fitting TRBD1. Trimming removed 2 bases from V and 2 bases from J; junction bases left unmatched: 7. This CDR3 contains 16 residues. Per germline, CDR1 KGHSH and CDR2 LQKENI. CDR3 sequence (DNA): TGTGCCAGCTCACCAAGGGGACAGGGCAATACCTACGAGCAGTACTTC. Translated, it gives CASSPRGQGNTYEQYF.

DNA of the CDR3: TGTGCCAGCAGCTTAAGACTAGCGGAAGAGACCCAGTACTTC. This sequence encodes CASSLRLAEETQYF. This sequence joins TRBV7-6 and TRBJ2-5; 9 nucleotides line up with TRBD2. With 2 bases clipped from V and 3 bases from J, the junction kept 1 base outside the gene matches. There are 14 residues in the CDR3. Per germline, CDR1 SGHVS and CDR2 FNYEAQ.